This TCR beta chain was sequenced in a study of T cell responses to AZD1222 COVID-19 vaccine. The study's findings and limits: Close to half of spike-specific TCRs reportedly recognize unmutated variant regions. CD4 TCRs covered the whole spike, strongest at regions 160-218 and 743-854. Receipt of two AZD1222 doses was followed by a rise in Spike-specific TCR breadth and depth.

The assay was immunoSEQ multiplex PCR, and TCRdb's table has in-frame clones only and misses some. The data hold approximately 100,000 clones, with roughly 86% observed a single time. With regard to this clone: Its specificity is not known.

There are 14 residues in the CDR3. The ends lost 4 bases at V and 2 bases at J; junction bases unmatched: 5. Germline loops: CDR1 SGHRS, CDR2 YFSETQ. This specimen was peripheral blood, taken on day 0 of MenACWY control vaccination. This receptor was taken from an adult in good health. This chain joins TRBV5-1 and TRBJ2-7; 8 nucleotides align to TRBD1. CDR3 in amino acids: CASSPGTGTYEQYF. DNA of the CDR3: TGCGCCAGCAGCCCCGGGACAGGAACCTACGAGCAGTACTTC.